Below, 13 T cell receptor beta chains from the same sample are listed, as sequenced in a study of early T cells in non-severe SARS-CoV-2 infection. TCRdb independently ran MiXCR on the 5' RACE reads; one entry per CDR3 protein. The sample holds some 28,000 distinct CDR3 sequences, about 4.2% seen once. Sequenced: whole blood. The receptors stem from an adult who was a healthcare worker with PCR-confirmed SARS-CoV-2 infection or an uninfected control (not recorded which).

In its sample, this clonotype was seen many times. J is TRBJ2-5 and V is TRBV10-2, with D maybe TRBD2 (5 bases). Trimming left V 4 bases short and J 4 bases short, with 16 bases between. The CDR3 consists of 15 residues. Germline V lookup: CDR1 WSHSY, CDR2 SAAADI. CDR3 region: CASSARGQLGETQYF. The CDR3 coding sequence is TGCGCCAGCAGTGCCCGGGGTCAGCTTGGAGAGACCCAGTACTTC.

This clonotype was observed many times. J is TRBJ2-7 and V is TRBV7-9, with D tentatively TRBD1 (6 bases). The CDR3 consists of 13 residues. V was shortened by 6 bases and J by 3 bases, with 12 bases between the two germline ends. Germline values: CDR1 SEHNR, CDR2 FQNEAQ (reference sequence). CDR3 loop: CASSSGQFYEQYF. The CDR3 nucleotides read TGTGCCAGCAGTTCCGGACAGTTCTACGAGCAGTACTTC.

This clonotype came up many times. A read error may account for a junction end that differs from germline. CDR3 protein: CASSLGPNNEQFF. The CDR3 bases are TGTGCTAGCAGCTTAGGGCCCAACAATGAGCAGTTCTTC. V gene TRBV7-7 combines with J gene TRBJ2-1; D uncertain. CDR3 length: 13 residues. Germline loops: CDR1 SSHAT, CDR2 FNYEAQ (reference sequence).

This clonotype was counted at least ten times. This chain uses TRBV30 with TRBJ2-1; D might be TRBD2 (5 bases). The CDR3 is made up of 13 amino acids. Germline V gives CDR1 GTSNPN, CDR2 SVGIG (reference sequence). Trimming removed 4 bases from V and 2 bases from J, with 9 bases in between. The CDR3 loop reads CAWTPGTYNEQFF. The CDR3 DNA sequence: TGTGCCTGGACCCCCGGGACCTACAATGAGCAGTTCTTC.

With respect to this clonotype: Compared with germline, one end of the junction differs, possibly owing to a read error. The chain uses TRBV29-1 and TRBJ2-3, with D tentatively TRBD1 (5 bases). The CDR3 loop spans 12 amino acids. The germline V gene has CDR1 SQVTM and CDR2 ANQGSEA. CDR3 protein: CSVDTNTNTQYF. CDR3 DNA sequence: TGCAGCGTGGACACAAACACAAATACGCAGTATTTT.

The gene calls are TRBV12-3 or TRBV12-4 and TRBJ2-7; D unclear. V was shortened by 6 bases and J by 6 bases, with 9 bases between the two germline ends. The CDR3 spans 11 residues. The CDR3 sequence: CASSQVREQYF. In DNA form, the CDR3 reads TGTGCCAGCAGCCAGGTCCGCGAGCAGTACTTC.

Many counts were recorded for this clonotype. The rearrangement uses TRBV7-9 and TRBJ2-7, with D possibly matching TRBD2 (6 bases). The CDR3 totals 14 residues. With 5 bases removed from V and 3 bases from J, the gap between germline ends came to 14 bases. Germline assignment: CDR1 SEHNR and CDR2 FQNEAQ (reference sequence). CDR3 sequence: CASSRWDSDYEQYF. The CDR3 nucleotides are TGTGCCAGCAGCCGTTGGGACTCCGACTACGAGCAGTACTTC. The whole variable domain, remainder taken from reference TRBV7-9 and TRBJ2-7, is DTGVSQNPRHKITKRGQNVTFRCDPISEHNRLYWYRQTLGQGPEFLTYFQNEAQLEKSRLLSDRFSAERPKGSFSTLEIQRTEQGDSAMYLCASSRWDSDYEQYFGPGTRLTVT.

This clonotype has a count of ten or more. This chain connects TRBV27 to TRBJ1-2; unclear D gene. V shed 5 bases and J shed 0 bases, with 13 bases lying between them. The CDR3 totals 15 residues. Germline CDR1 MNHEY, CDR2 SMNVEV (reference sequence). The CDR3 spells CASSPAETPNYGYTF. As DNA, the CDR3 is TGTGCCAGCAGTCCGGCAGAAACTCCTAACTATGGCTACACCTTC.

This clonotype was picked up many times. The chain joins TRBV6-6 to TRBJ2-7; D is undetermined. Germline V gene data show CDR1 as MNHNY and CDR2 as SVGAGI (reference sequence). The CDR3 is made up of 16 amino acids. V shed 5 bases and J shed 4 bases, with 21 bases lying between them. Here the CDR3 reads CASSATDQAPIYEQYF. The CDR3, as DNA: TGTGCCAGCAGTGCCACGGATCAGGCACCCATTTACGAGCAGTACTTC.

This clonotype appeared many times. V and J are TRBV10-2 and TRBJ1-6, with D unclear. Germline loops: CDR1 WSHSY, CDR2 SAAADI. V lost 6 bases and J 10 bases, leaving 16 bases between the germline ends. CDR3 length: 14 residues. CDR3 bases: TGCGCCAGCAGCCCCTCCGGGAGAAAATCACCCCTCCACTTT. Translation: CASSPSGRKSPLHF.

The gene calls are TRBV27 and TRBJ1-1; 7 bases match TRBD1. With V trimmed by 5 bases and J by 5 bases, 11 bases remained unmatched. The CDR3 has 15 amino acids. CDR1 and CDR2 from the germline V gene are MNHEY and SMNVEV (reference sequence). This CDR3 reads CASSPTGLALTEAFF. The CDR3 coding sequence is TGTGCCAGCAGTCCGACAGGGCTGGCTCTTACTGAAGCTTTCTTT.

This clonotype came up many times. The chain joins TRBV12-3 or TRBV12-4 to TRBJ2-7; D may be TRBD1 (7 bases). This CDR3 comprises 14 residues. V was clipped by 3 bases and J by 5 bases, with 14 bases between them. The chain's CDR3 is CASSFEQGGDEQYF. The CDR3 DNA is TGTGCCAGCAGTTTCGAGCAGGGGGGTGACGAGCAGTACTTC.

This chain links TRBV19 with TRBJ1-5; weak D call: TRBD1 (5 bases). The CDR3 contains 14 residues. Germline values: CDR1 LNHDA, CDR2 SQIVND (reference sequence). Trimming took 9 bases from V and 4 from J, leaving 16 bases between them. CDR3 sequence reads: CASHQVGGNQPQHF. The DNA for the CDR3 is TGTGCCAGCCACCAAGTCGGGGGTAATCAGCCCCAGCATTTT.